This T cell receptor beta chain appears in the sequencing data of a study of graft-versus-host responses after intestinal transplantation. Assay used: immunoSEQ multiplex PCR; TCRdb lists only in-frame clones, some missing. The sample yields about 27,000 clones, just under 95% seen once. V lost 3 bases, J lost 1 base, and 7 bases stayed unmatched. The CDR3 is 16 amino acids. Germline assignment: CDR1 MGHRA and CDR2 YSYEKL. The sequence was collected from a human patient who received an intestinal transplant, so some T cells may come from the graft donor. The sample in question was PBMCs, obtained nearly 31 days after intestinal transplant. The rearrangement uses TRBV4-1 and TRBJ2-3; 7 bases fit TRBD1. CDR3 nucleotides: TGCGCCAGCAGCCAGGGACAGAGGGTCGGCACAGATACGCAGTATTTT. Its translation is CASSQGQRVGTDTQYF.